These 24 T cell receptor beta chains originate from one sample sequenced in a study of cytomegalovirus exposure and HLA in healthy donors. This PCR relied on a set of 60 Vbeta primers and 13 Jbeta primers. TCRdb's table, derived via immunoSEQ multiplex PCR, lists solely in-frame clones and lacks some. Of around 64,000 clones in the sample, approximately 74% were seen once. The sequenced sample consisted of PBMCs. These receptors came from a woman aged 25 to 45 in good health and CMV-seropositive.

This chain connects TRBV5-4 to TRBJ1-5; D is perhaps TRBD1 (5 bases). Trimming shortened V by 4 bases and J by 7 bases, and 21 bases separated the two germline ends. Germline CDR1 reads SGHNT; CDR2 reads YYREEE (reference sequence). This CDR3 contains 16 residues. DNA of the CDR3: TGTGCCAGCAGCCCAAATCCAGGCACCGGGGGGCAGCCCCAGCATTTT. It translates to CASSPNPGTGGQPQHF.

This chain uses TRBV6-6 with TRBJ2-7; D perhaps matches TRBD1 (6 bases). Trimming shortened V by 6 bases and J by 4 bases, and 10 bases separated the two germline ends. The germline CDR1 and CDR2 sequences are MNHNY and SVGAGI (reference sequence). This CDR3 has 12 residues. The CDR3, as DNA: TGTGCCAGCAGCCCGACAGGATACGAGCAGTACTTC. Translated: CASSPTGYEQYF.

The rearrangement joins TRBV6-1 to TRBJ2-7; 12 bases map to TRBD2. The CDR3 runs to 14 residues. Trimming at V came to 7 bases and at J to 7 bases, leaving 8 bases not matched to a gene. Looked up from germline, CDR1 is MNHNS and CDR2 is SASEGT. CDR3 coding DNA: TGTGCCAGCACCATAGGACTAGCGGGACGGGAGCAGTACTTC. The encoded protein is CASTIGLAGREQYF.

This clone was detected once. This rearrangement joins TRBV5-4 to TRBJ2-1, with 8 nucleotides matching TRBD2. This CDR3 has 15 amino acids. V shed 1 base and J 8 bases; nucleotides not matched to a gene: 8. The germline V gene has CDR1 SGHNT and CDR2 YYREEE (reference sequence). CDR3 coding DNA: TGTGCCAGCAGCTTGAGCGGGGGCAGGGCCGATGAGCAGTTCTTC. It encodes CASSLSGGRADEQFF.

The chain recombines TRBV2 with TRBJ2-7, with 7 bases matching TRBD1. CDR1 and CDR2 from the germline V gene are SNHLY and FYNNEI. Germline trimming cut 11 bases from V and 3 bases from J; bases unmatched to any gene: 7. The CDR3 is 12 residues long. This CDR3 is CARRDSNYEQYF. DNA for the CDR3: TGTGCCCGCCGGGACAGCAACTACGAGCAGTACTTC.

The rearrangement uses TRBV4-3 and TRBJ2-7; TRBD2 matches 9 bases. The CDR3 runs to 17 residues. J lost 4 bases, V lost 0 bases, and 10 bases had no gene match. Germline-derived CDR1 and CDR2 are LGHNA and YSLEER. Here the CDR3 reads CASSQDRLADPSYEQYF. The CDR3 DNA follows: TGCGCCAGCAGCCAAGATCGACTAGCGGACCCCTCTTACGAGCAGTACTTC.

Here the CDR3 reads CAPQRGWNGYTF. The DNA of the CDR3 is TGTGCCCCTCAGCGGGGGTGGAATGGCTACACCTTC. The rearrangement uses TRBV15 and TRBJ1-2; TRBD1 is a possible D gene (5 bases). Germline values: CDR1 LNHNV, CDR2 YYDKDF (reference sequence). V was pared by 11 bases and J by 6 bases, with 16 bases between. The CDR3 contains 12 residues.

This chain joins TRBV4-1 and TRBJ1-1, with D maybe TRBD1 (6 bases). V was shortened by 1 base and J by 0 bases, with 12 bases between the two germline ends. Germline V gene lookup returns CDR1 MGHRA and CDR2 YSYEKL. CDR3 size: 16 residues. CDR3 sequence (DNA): TGCGCCAGCAGCCAAGGACAGGTCGGGATGAACACTGAAGCTTTCTTT. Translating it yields CASSQGQVGMNTEAFF.

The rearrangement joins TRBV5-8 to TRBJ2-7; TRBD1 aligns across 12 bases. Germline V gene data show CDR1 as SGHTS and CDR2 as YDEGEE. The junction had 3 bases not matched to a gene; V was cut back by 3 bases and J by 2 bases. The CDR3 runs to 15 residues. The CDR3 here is CASSSGTGGPYEQYF. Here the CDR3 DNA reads TGTGCCAGCAGCTCCGGGACAGGGGGCCCCTACGAGCAGTACTTC.

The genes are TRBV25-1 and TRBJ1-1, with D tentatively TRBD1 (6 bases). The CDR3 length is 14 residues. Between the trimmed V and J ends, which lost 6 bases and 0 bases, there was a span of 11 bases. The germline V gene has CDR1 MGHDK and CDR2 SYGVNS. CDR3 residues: CASRRGNLNTEAFF. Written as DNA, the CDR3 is TGTGCCAGCAGGAGGGGGAACTTGAACACTGAAGCTTTCTTT.

CDR3 nucleotides: TGTGCCAGCAGTTGGCAAGCGGGGACCTACGAGCAGTACTTC. It encodes CASSWQAGTYEQYF. The chain couples TRBV6-5 to TRBJ2-7, with 7 bases lining up with TRBD2. V was clipped by 4 bases and J by 2 bases; unmatched bases: 5. The CDR3 sequence is 14 residues long. Germline V lookup: CDR1 MNHEY, CDR2 SVGAGI.

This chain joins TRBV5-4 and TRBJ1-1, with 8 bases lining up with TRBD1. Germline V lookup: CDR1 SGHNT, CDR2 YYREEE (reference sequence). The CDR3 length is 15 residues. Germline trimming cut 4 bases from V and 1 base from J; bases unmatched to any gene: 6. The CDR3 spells CASSPGQGWNTEAFF. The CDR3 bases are TGTGCCAGCAGCCCCGGACAGGGTTGGAACACTGAAGCTTTCTTT.

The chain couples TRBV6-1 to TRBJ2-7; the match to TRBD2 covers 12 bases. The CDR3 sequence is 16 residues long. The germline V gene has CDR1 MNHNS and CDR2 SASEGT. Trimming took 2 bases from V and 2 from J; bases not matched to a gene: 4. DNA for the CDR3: TGTGCCAGCAGTGAACTAGCGGGAGGGCGAACCTACGAGCAGTACTTC. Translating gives CASSELAGGRTYEQYF.

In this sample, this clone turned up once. The CDR3 spells CASVRDIYSNQPQHF. CDR3 DNA sequence: TGTGCCAGCGTCCGGGACATCTATAGCAATCAGCCCCAGCATTTT. The chain joins TRBV6-1 to TRBJ1-5, with D possibly matching TRBD1 (6 bases). The germline gives CDR1 MNHNS, CDR2 SASEGT. The CDR3 consists of 15 residues. The V gene lost 8 bases and the J gene lost 0 bases, with 14 bases spanning the gap.

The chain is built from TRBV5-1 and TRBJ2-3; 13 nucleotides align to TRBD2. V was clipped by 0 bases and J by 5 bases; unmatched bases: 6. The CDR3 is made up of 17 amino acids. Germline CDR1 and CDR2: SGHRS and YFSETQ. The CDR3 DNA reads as TGCGCCAGCAGCTTGGGACTAGCGGGAGGACTTGGAGATACGCAGTATTTT. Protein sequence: CASSLGLAGGLGDTQYF.

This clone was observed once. The CDR3 loop reads CAWSVADNEQFF. Here the CDR3 DNA reads TGTGCCTGGAGCGTGGCTGACAATGAGCAGTTCTTC. The chain employs TRBV30 and TRBJ2-1; D is undetermined. This CDR3 region has 12 residues. Germline V gives CDR1 GTSNPN, CDR2 SVGIG (reference sequence). The V end lost 3 bases, the J end lost 5 bases, and 8 bases lay between the germline ends.

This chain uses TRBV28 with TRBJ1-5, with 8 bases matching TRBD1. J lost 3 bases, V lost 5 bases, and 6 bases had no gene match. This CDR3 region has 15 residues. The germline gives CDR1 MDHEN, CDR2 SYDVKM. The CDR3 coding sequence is TGTGCCAGCAGTCCGTGGACAGGGTACAATCAGCCCCAGCATTTT. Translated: CASSPWTGYNQPQHF.

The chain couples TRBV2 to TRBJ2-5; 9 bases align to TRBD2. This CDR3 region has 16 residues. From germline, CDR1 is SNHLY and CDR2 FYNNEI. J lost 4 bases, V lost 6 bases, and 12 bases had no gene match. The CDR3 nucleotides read TGTGCCAGCAGGGTTGCGGGAGGGCCAATCCGAGAGACCCAGTACTTC. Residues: CASRVAGGPIRETQYF.

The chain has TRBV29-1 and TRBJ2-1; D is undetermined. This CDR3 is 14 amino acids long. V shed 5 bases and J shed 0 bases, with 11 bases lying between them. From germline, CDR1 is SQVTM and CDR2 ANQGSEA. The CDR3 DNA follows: TGCAGCGTTCGAACTATCTCCTCCTACAATGAGCAGTTCTTC. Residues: CSVRTISSYNEQFF.

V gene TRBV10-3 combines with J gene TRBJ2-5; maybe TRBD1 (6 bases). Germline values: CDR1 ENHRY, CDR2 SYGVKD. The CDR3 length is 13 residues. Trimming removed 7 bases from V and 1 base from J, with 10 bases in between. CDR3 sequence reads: CAINRVLQETQYF. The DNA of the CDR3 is TGTGCCATCAACAGGGTGCTCCAAGAGACCCAGTACTTC.

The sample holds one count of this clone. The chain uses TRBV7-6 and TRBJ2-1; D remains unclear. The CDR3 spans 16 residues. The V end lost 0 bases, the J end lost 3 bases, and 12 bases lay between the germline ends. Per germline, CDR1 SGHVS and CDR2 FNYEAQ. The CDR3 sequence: CASSLANSRIYNEQFF. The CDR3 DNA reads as TGTGCCAGCAGCTTAGCGAATAGCAGAATCTACAATGAGCAGTTCTTC.

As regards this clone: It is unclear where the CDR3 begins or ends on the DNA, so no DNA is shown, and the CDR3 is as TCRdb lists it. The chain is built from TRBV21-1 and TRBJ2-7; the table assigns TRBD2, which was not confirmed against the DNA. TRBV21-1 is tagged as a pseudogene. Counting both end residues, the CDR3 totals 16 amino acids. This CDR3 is CASSWGVGAPTYEQYF.

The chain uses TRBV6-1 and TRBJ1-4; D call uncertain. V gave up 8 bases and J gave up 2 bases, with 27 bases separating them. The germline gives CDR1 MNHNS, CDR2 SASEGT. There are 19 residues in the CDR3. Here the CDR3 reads CASGVEGVAVACTNEKLFF. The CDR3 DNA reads TGTGCCAGCGGTGTCGAGGGAGTGGCTGTGGCCTGCACTAATGAAAAACTGTTTTTT.

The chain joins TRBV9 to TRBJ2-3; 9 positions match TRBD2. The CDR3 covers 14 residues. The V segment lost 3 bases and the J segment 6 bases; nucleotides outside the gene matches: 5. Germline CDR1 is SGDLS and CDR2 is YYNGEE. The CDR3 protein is CASSGREGRDTQYF. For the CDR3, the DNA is TGTGCCAGCAGCGGGCGGGAGGGGAGGGATACGCAGTATTTT.